The 30 T cell receptor beta chains below all came from one sample that was sequenced in a study of tumor-infiltrating lymphocytes in primary liver carcinoma. Constant-region priming of around 490 ng total RNA yielded TCR beta cDNA. ARM-PCR was slightly modified, and three nested multiplex PCR rounds with it gave rise to the TCR beta libraries. The first two PCR rounds used TRBV1-TRBV30 primers with a Cbeta primer, approximately 10 cycles each. TCRdb re-called the multiplex PCR reads through MiXCR, storing one row per CDR3 protein. The sample contains approximately 73,000 distinct CDR3 sequences, about 70% of which appear only once. Without any cell sorting, about 19-30 mg of bulk tissue yielded co-extracted RNA and DNA. The source material was liver tumor tissue from sampling region 4. Noted subset: tumor region T4, right-lateral pole. These receptors came from a woman aged 55-70 years with primary liver carcinoma and hepatitis B virus infection.

On this clonotype: This could be a read error, since a much larger clone is one nucleotide away. The chain combines TRBV5-4 with TRBJ1-6, with no clear D. CDR1 SGHNT and CDR2 YYREEE come from the germline V gene (reference sequence). This CDR3 has 13 amino acids. With 6 bases removed from V and 9 bases from J, the gap between germline ends came to 13 bases. The CDR3 reads CASNFTNGSPLHF. The CDR3 DNA reads TGTGCCAGCAACTTCACGAACGGTTCACCCCTCCACTTT.

For this clonotype: The junction and the germline gene differ at one end; a read error may be behind it. The chain links TRBV18 to TRBJ2-3; the D gene is possibly TRBD2 (5 bases). CDR1 and CDR2 (germline): KGHSH, LQKENI. The CDR3 sequence is 16 residues long. The CDR3 DNA follows: TGTGCCAGCTCACCGAGGAGCGGAGAAACCACAAATACGCAGTATTTT. This codes for CASSPRSGETTNTQYF.

As for this clonotype: Since a much larger clone is just one base distant, this may be a read error. The chain links TRBV7-9 to TRBJ1-2; D unresolved. CDR3 length equals 14 residues. Trimming pared 1 base from V and 3 bases from J, leaving 9 bases between. CDR1 SEHNR and CDR2 FQNEAQ come from the germline V gene (reference sequence). The CDR3 spells CASSLGGADYGYTF. CDR3 bases: TGTGCCAGCAGCTTAGGGGGAGCTGACTATGGCTACACCTTC.

The chain carries TRBV11-3 and TRBJ2-2, with D possibly being TRBD2 (6 bases). V lost 4 bases, J lost 7 bases, and 19 bases lay in between. The CDR3 consists of 16 residues. Germline V gene sequence: CDR1 SGHNT, CDR2 YENEEA. The DNA for the CDR3 is TGTGCCAGCAGCTCGTCTAGCGTGAGGGCGGTCGGGGAGCTGTTTTTT. Residues: CASSSSSVRAVGELFF. The full variable domain, its missing parts supplied by reference TRBV11-3 and TRBJ2-2, is EAGVVQSPRYKIIEKKQPVAFWCNPISGHNTLYWYLQNLGQGPELLIRYENEEAVDDSQLPKDRFSAERLKGVDSTLKIQPAELGDSAVYLCASSSSSVRAVGELFFGEGSRLTVL.

V and J are TRBV24-1 and TRBJ2-3, with D uncertain. The CDR3 covers 15 residues. The germline V gene encodes CDR1 KGHDR and CDR2 SFDVKD. V shed 4 bases and J shed 2 bases, with 12 bases lying between them. Here the CDR3 DNA reads TGTGCCACCAGTGACTACGGAACCCCCACAGATACGCAGTATTTT. It translates to CATSDYGTPTDTQYF.

Details on this clonotype: With a much larger clone just one base away, this may be a read error. The J gene is TRBJ1-5, the V gene TRBV12-3 or TRBV12-4; D gene unclear. Deletions cut 4 bases from V and 4 bases from J, with 11 bases between. This CDR3 is 14 amino acids long. The CDR3 loop reads CASSSRDENQPQHF. Written as DNA, the CDR3 is TGTGCCAGCAGTTCTCGAGACGAAAATCAGCCCCAGCATTTT.

This chain joins TRBV7-2 and TRBJ1-6; TRBD1 agrees at 7 bases. The CDR3 spans 14 residues. V was clipped by 5 bases and J by 9 bases; unmatched bases: 7. CDR1 and CDR2 (germline): SGHTA, FQGNSA. The CDR3 region is CASSRLGQLSPLHF. For the CDR3, the DNA is TGTGCCAGCAGCCGACTGGGACAGCTTTCACCCCTCCACTTT.

Regarding this clonotype: Germline is not matched at one junction end, which may reflect a read error. V usage is TRBV20-1 and J usage is TRBJ2-5; weak D call: TRBD2 (6 bases). Looked up from germline, CDR1 is DFQATT and CDR2 is SNEGSKA (reference sequence). This CDR3 has 17 residues. The CDR3 DNA follows: TGCAGTGCCCAACTTTTTTCTTCCGGGACTCCTCCGAGGACCCAGCACTTC. Its translation is CSAQLFSSGTPPRTQHF.

To note about this clonotype: At one of its ends the junction is not consistent with the germline gene, which may arise from a read error. The chain joins TRBV11-2 to TRBJ2-1; D perhaps matches TRBD2 (6 bases). The CDR3 loop spans 15 amino acids. Germline values: CDR1 SGHAT, CDR2 FQNNGV. CDR3 loop: CVSSSEGGSIGEKLF. In DNA, the CDR3 is TGTGTCAGCAGCTCAGAGGGAGGAAGTATCGGTGAGAAGCTCTTC.

Comment on this clonotype: The conserved phenylalanine or tryptophan is not found at the CDR3 terminus, so this likely reflects a read error. V usage is TRBV29-1 and J usage is TRBJ2-2; D ambiguous. The germline V gene encodes CDR1 SQVTM and CDR2 ANQGSEA. This CDR3 is built from 14 residues. The CDR3 DNA is TGCAGCGTTGGAGGCCTGACGAACGCCGGAGAGCTGTTTTTA. Protein product: CSVGGLTNAGELFL.

About this clonotype: At one end, the junction sequence differs from germline, possibly due to a read error. The chain carries TRBV5-5 and TRBJ2-1, with no clear D. Per the germline V gene, CDR1 is SGHKS and CDR2 is YYEKEE (reference sequence). The CDR3 has 15 residues. The CDR3 loop is CARSSDTTSCNEQFF. Written as DNA, the CDR3 is TGTGCCAGGAGCTCAGACACCACGTCCTGCAATGAGCAGTTCTTC. Using reference TRBV5-5 and TRBJ2-1 for the parts outside the CDR3, the full variable domain is DAGVTQSPTHLIKTRGQQVTLRCSPISGHKSVSWYQQVLGQGPQFIFQYYEKEERGRGNFPDRFSARQFPNYSSELNVNALLLGDSALYLCARSSDTTSCNEQFFGPGTRLTVL.

With respect to this clonotype: The junction differs from germline at one of its ends, possibly a read error. The chain recombines TRBV11-1 with TRBJ1-1; D may be TRBD1 (6 bases). The CDR3 is made up of 14 amino acids. CDR1 is SGHAT and CDR2 is FQDESV in the germline V gene (reference sequence). The CDR3 spells CASSLAGDDTEAFF. The CDR3 DNA is TGTGCAAGCAGCTTGGCAGGGGACGACACTGAAGCTTTCTTT.

A word on this clonotype: This may arise from a read error, as a much more abundant clone is one base away. CDR3 protein: CASSQLLEQTSDNEQFF. CDR3 DNA: TGTGCCAGCAGCCAACTATTGGAACAGACTAGTGATAATGAGCAGTTCTTC. This sequence joins TRBV16 and TRBJ2-1; possibly TRBD2 for D (6 bases). From germline, CDR1 is KGHSY and CDR2 FQNENV. This CDR3 is built from 17 residues. Trimming removed 2 bases from V and 7 bases from J, with 21 bases in between.

This clonotype was seen just once. Relative to the germline gene, one junction end is altered; a read error may explain this. The chain is built from TRBV5-1 and TRBJ2-3; 10 positions agree with TRBD2. The length of the CDR3 is 14 residues. From germline, CDR1 is SGHRS and CDR2 YFSETQ. The chain's CDR3 is CPSSHSGRSDTQYF. The CDR3 nucleotides are TGCCCCAGCAGTCATAGCGGGAGGTCCGATACGCAGTATTTT.

In its sample, this clonotype was seen once. The V gene is TRBV29-1, the J gene TRBJ2-2; D ambiguous. V was trimmed by 6 bases and J by 8 bases, leaving 16 bases between them. The germline CDR1 and CDR2 sequences are SQVTM and ANQGSEA. CDR3 length: 13 residues. The CDR3 is CSVTGQSGGELFF. In DNA form, the CDR3 reads TGCAGCGTCACTGGGCAGTCGGGTGGGGAGCTGTTTTTT.

This clonotype appeared many times. This chain joins TRBV24-1 and TRBJ2-1; TRBD2 aligns across 7 bases. This CDR3 is 16 amino acids long. The V gene's germline CDR1 is KGHDR and CDR2 SFDVKD. With V trimmed by 5 bases and J by 4 bases, 10 bases remained unmatched. CDR3 amino acids: CATSATDGGSYNEQFF. CDR3 nucleotide sequence: TGTGCCACCAGTGCCACCGACGGCGGGAGTTACAATGAGCAGTTCTTC.

Remarks on this clonotype: Germline is not matched at one junction end, which may reflect a read error. The rearrangement uses TRBV12-3 or TRBV12-4 and TRBJ2-1; 8 bases agree with TRBD2. The CDR3 length is 16 residues. The CDR3: CATSSPGGRPLNEQLF. The CDR3 DNA reads as TGCGCCACCTCCTCCCCGGGAGGGCGCCCATTGAATGAGCAGCTCTTC.

The sample holds many counts of this clonotype. V is TRBV7-2 and J is TRBJ2-2; no clear D. This CDR3 is built from 13 residues. CDR1 is SGHTA, CDR2 FQGNSA, per germline. V lost 1 base to trimming and J lost 7 bases, with 7 bases between them. CDR3 sequence: CASSLEVHGELFF. The CDR3 bases are TGTGCCAGCAGCTTAGAAGTTCACGGGGAGCTGTTTTTT.

A word on this clonotype: Its ends do not fully match the called genes, so a read error is possible. The chain has TRBV11-3 and TRBJ2-7; tentative D call: TRBD1 (6 bases). Looked up from germline, CDR1 is SGHNT and CDR2 is YENEEA. This CDR3 comprises 15 residues. For the CDR3, the DNA is TGTGTCAGCAGCTTTGTCGGGACACCATCCTACGGGCAGTACTTC. Protein sequence: CVSSFVGTPSYGQYF.

This clonotype has just one count. This chain connects TRBV11-3 to TRBJ2-7; TRBD1 matches 12 bases. There are 15 residues in the CDR3. Looked up from germline, CDR1 is SGHNT and CDR2 is YENEEA. The trim removed 5 bases at V and 12 bases at J, leaving 14 bases unmatched. The CDR3 protein is CASSHGTGGNYKLYF. As DNA, the CDR3 is TGTGCCAGCAGCCACGGGACAGGGGGCAACTACAAGCTGTACTTC.

On this clonotype: At one end, the junction sequence differs from germline, possibly due to a read error. CDR3 DNA sequence: TGTGCCAGCACCTTAGATGGAGGGGTCTACGATGGGCAGTTCTTC. Residues: CASTLDGGVYDGQFF. The genes are TRBV11-3 and TRBJ2-1, with D tentatively TRBD2 (6 bases). Germline CDR1 SGHNT, CDR2 YENEEA. This CDR3 has 15 residues.

To note about this clonotype: A read error may produce the germline difference seen at one junction end. The chain has TRBV6-1 and TRBJ2-7; D call uncertain. Germline-derived CDR1 and CDR2 are MNHNS and SASEGT. This CDR3 is 14 amino acids long. The chain's CDR3 is CASSEEAGPNEQYF. The CDR3 DNA is TGTGCCAGCAGCGAAGAGGCAGGTCCCAACGAGCAGTACTTC.

In its sample, this clonotype was seen a few times. This chain uses TRBV28 with TRBJ2-1; D is possibly TRBD1 (6 bases). With 6 bases removed from V and 4 bases from J, the gap between germline ends came to 19 bases. CDR1 is MDHEN and CDR2 is SYDVKM in the germline V gene. The CDR3 loop spans 16 amino acids. CDR3 amino acids: CASSTLWDRGYNEQFF. For the CDR3, the DNA is TGTGCCAGCAGCACCTTATGGGATAGGGGGTACAATGAGCAGTTCTTC.

As regards this clonotype: This may arise from a read error, as a much more abundant clone is one base away. The rearrangement uses TRBV4-1 and TRBJ2-7; 9 bases match TRBD1. The germline V gene encodes CDR1 MGHRA and CDR2 YSYEKL. The CDR3 covers 15 residues. CDR3 bases: TGCACCAGCAGCCACCCGGGACAGGGCCCCTACGAGCAGTACTTC. It translates to CTSSHPGQGPYEQYF.

The chain recombines TRBV5-1 with TRBJ2-1, with a possible D match to TRBD2 (6 bases). Germline V gene data show CDR1 as SGHRS and CDR2 as YFSETQ. V dropped 2 bases and J dropped 8 bases, with 14 bases sitting between them. The CDR3 length is 14 residues. CDR3 DNA: TGCGCCAGCAGCTTTAACGGGAGTCGGGATGAGCAGTTCTTC. Translated: CASSFNGSRDEQFF.

V and J are TRBV11-2 and TRBJ1-2, with D unclear. There are 15 residues in the CDR3. The germline V gene encodes CDR1 SGHAT and CDR2 FQNNGV. Trimming removed 7 bases from V and 6 bases from J, with 21 bases in between. The CDR3 spells CASMNTMDPNHGYTF. The CDR3 region has the DNA TGTGCCAGCATGAACACAATGGACCCAAACCATGGCTACACCTTC.

About this clonotype itself: Sequence at one end of the junction differs from germline and may be a read error. This chain joins TRBV11-2 and TRBJ2-3; 13 bases match TRBD2. CDR1 is SGHAT, CDR2 FQNNGV, per germline. CDR3 size: 15 residues. The CDR3 loop is CAGSLGLAGPDTQYF. The CDR3 region has the DNA TGTGCCGGCAGCTTGGGACTAGCGGGGCCAGATACGCAGTATTTT.

On this clonotype: At one of its ends the junction is not consistent with the germline gene, which may arise from a read error. The V call is TRBV4-1, the J call TRBJ1-5, with D unresolved. The CDR3 runs 17 residues. Looked up from germline, CDR1 is MGHRA and CDR2 is YSYEKL. The CDR3, as DNA: TGCGCCAGCAGCCAAGCGTCCTCCGCGGGTCGCAATCAGCCCCAGCGTTTT. Translated: CASSQASSAGRNQPQRF.

Concerning this clonotype: The CDR3 carries no conserved terminal phenylalanine or tryptophan, so it likely arises from a read error. No DNA is shown, since the ends of the CDR3 on it are uncertain; the CDR3 is the one TCRdb lists. The gene calls are TRBV28 and TRBJ2-2; the table's TRBD1 call for D was not verified on the DNA. The CDR3 has 15 amino acids, counting both end residues. Germline-derived CDR1 and CDR2 are MDHEN and SYDVKM. The CDR3 spells CASSLAGSSTGELFV.

This clonotype was seen a handful of times. A read error may be the cause here, since a much bigger clone is one base away. In this CDR3 the conserved last residue, phenylalanine or tryptophan, is missing, so a read error is likely. The chain combines TRBV5-6 with TRBJ1-3; D is ambiguous. This CDR3 spans 12 amino acids. Germline loops: CDR1 SGHDT, CDR2 YYEEEE. V was shortened by 4 bases and J by 0 bases, with 2 bases between the two germline ends. CDR3 region: CASSGSGNTIYS. The CDR3 DNA reads TGTGCCAGCAGCGGCTCTGGAAACACCATATATTCT.